A selection of T cell receptor beta chains follows, all from one sample in a study of cytomegalovirus exposure and HLA in healthy donors. TCRdb's copy holds only in-frame clones and misses some; the assay was immunoSEQ multiplex PCR. The sample holds around 120,000 clones; around 80% are singletons and the top ten take approximately 0.22%. Sequenced material: PBMCs. The receptor set was obtained from a man in his forties or fifties in good health and CMV-seronegative. Both conserved end residues are trimmed from each CDR3. Each record gives: D gene, V gene, CDR3 protein. D genes are given only for firm matches.

.	TRBV18	ASSLRVPLGETQY
TRBD2	TRBV7-2	ASSTLADSYNEQF
TRBD2	TRBV4-2	ASSPLSSGGLDTQY
.	TRBV7-9	ASSLSVNTEAF
.	TRBV7-9	ASSFAGEGRTQY
TRBD1	TRBV6-1	ASREGDRGSYEQY
TRBD2	TRBV4-1	ASSQVGRETQETQY
.	TRBV29-1	SVRGTRDGYT
.	TRBV5-6	ASNLWLGSYEQY
.	TRBV10-3	AISDDLTTLEAF
TRBD1	TRBV27	ASTSLGTGSTYSGNTIY
.	TRBV5-1	ASSLVRGSRGYT
TRBD2	TRBV28	ASSMGTSGRAEQY
.	TRBV7-2	ASSLKGLSNYGYT
TRBD1	TRBV6-6	ASRDRAGSYNSPLH
TRBD2	TRBV5-6	ASSFKGLGQETQY
TRBD2	TRBV9	ASSPTGLAVSYEQY
TRBD2	TRBV7-8	ASSLDVGGYEQY
.	TRBV6-6	ASSYDRRVGETQY
TRBD1	TRBV9	ASSGDSNSNQPQH
TRBD2	TRBV30	AWSSGLGTGELF
TRBD1	TRBV11-1	ASSSADRDRSSPLH
.	TRBV5-1	ASSGSTERAF
TRBD1	TRBV6-5	ASSPGTGQPQH
TRBD1	TRBV28	ASRVTRTGRSNQPQH
.	TRBV5-4	ASSLVGGEDSPLH
.	TRBV19	ASSRQRVYGYT
TRBD1	TRBV7-9	ASSPSGTGSSQH
.	TRBV19	ASSMPGNSEAF
TRBD1	TRBV7-6	ASSLVFSRQGFPYGYT
.	TRBV19	ASSIEGAYEQY
.	TRBV9	ASSVTVNTEAF
TRBD1	TRBV27	ASSLPGQGWNEQY
.	TRBV2	ASGGGSETGNTIY
.	TRBV5-1	ASSSYSGGNGYT
.	TRBV19	ASKAGEAGEQY
TRBD1	TRBV9	ASSVYTGGEQF
.	TRBV6-1	ASSTNWGGSQPQH
.	TRBV28	ASYGGRSNQPQH
.	TRBV5-1	ASSLEGTDHTDTQY
.	TRBV18	ASSVREPSTDTQY
.	TRBV27	ASKEQALLNTEAF
TRBD1	TRBV9	ASSERQGTDEQY
.	TRBV18	ASSPPPGNTGELF
.	TRBV29-1	SVVLDRDYEQY
.	TRBV6-1	ASSESGVGAQH